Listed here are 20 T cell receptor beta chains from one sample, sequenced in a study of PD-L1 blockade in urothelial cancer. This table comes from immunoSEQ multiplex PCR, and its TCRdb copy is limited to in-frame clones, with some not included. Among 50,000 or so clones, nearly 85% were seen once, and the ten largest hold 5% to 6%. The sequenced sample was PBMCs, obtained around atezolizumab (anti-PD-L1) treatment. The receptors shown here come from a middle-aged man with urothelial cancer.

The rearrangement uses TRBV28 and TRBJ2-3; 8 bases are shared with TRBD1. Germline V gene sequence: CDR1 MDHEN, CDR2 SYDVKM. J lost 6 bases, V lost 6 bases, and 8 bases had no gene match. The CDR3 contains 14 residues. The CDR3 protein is CASRPTGVGDTQYF. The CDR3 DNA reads TGTGCCAGCAGGCCGACAGGGGTTGGGGATACGCAGTATTTT.

CDR3 residues: CASSVGGLDGYTF. Here the CDR3 DNA reads TGTGCCAGCAGCGTAGGAGGGCTAGACGGCTACACCTTC. The chain joins TRBV9 to TRBJ1-2; D ambiguous. Germline assignment: CDR1 SGDLS and CDR2 YYNGEE. The CDR3 extends over 13 amino acids. Trimming removed 0 bases from V and 8 bases from J, with 11 bases in between.

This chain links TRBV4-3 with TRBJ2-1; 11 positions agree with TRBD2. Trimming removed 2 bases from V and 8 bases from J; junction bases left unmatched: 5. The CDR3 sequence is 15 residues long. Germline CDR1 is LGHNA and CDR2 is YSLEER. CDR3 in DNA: TGCGCCAGCAGCCAACAACTAGCGGGAGCAGATGAGCAGTTCTTC. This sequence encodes CASSQQLAGADEQFF.

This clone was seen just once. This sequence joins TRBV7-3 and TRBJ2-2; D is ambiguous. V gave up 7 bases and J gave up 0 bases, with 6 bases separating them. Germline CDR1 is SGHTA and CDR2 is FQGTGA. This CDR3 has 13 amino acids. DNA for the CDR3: TGTGCCAGCAAAGCGCCGAACACCGGGGAGCTGTTTTTT. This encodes CASKAPNTGELFF.

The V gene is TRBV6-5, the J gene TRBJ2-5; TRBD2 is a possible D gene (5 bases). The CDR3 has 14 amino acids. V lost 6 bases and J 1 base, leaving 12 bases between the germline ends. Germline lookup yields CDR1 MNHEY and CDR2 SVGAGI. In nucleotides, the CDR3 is TGTGCCAGCAGCTTACGGAGGTTCCAAGAGACCCAGTACTTC. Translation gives CASSLRRFQETQYF.

The CDR3 nucleotides read TGTGCCACCGAGGCGCGGCCGAACACCGGGGAGCTGTTTTTT. This sequence encodes CATEARPNTGELFF. The chain employs TRBV6-5 and TRBJ2-2; D gene unclear. Germline loops: CDR1 MNHEY, CDR2 SVGAGI. V lost 10 bases to trimming and J lost 0 bases, with 12 bases between them. The CDR3 totals 14 residues.

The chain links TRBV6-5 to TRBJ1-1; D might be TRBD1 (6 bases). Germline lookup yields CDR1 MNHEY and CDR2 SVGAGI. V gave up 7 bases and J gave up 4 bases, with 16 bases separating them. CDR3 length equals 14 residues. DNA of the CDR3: TGTGCCAGCAATAACGGACAGACAGGCACTGAAGCTTTCTTT. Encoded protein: CASNNGQTGTEAFF.

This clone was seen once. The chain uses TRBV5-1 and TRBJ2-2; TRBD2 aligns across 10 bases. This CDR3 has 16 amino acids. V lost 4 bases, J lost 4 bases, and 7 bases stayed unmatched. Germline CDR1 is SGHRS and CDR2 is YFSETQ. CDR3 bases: TGCGCCAGCAGCCCTAGGCCTAGCGGGAGCACCGGGGAGCTGTTTTTT. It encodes CASSPRPSGSTGELFF. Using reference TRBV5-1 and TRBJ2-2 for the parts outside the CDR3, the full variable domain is KAGVTQTPRYLIKTRGQQVTLSCSPISGHRSVSWYQQTPGQGLQFLFEYFSETQRNKGNFPGRFSGRQFSNSRSEMNVSTLELGDSALYLCASSPRPSGSTGELFFGEGSRLTVL.

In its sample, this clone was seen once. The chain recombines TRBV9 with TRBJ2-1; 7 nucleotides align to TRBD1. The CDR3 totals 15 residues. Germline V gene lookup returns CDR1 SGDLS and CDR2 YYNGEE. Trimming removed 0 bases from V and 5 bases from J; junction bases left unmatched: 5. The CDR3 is CASSVAGQAHNEQFF. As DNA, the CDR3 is TGTGCCAGCAGCGTAGCCGGACAGGCCCACAATGAGCAGTTCTTC.

CDR3 in amino acids: CASILDREAFF. CDR3 nucleotides: TGTGCCAGCATCTTGGACAGGGAAGCTTTCTTT. This chain connects TRBV6-6 to TRBJ1-1, with 7 nucleotides matching TRBD1. The length of the CDR3 is 11 residues. CDR1 and CDR2 (germline): MNHNY, SVGAGI (reference sequence). V shed 7 bases, J shed 8 bases, and the junction held 4 bases outside the gene matches.

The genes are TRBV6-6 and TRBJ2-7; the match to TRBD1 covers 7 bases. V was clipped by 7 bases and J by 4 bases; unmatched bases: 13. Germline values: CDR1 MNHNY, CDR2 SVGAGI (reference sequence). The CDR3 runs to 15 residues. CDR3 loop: CASKELAQGIYEQYF. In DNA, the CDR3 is TGTGCCAGCAAAGAGCTAGCACAGGGGATATACGAGCAGTACTTC.

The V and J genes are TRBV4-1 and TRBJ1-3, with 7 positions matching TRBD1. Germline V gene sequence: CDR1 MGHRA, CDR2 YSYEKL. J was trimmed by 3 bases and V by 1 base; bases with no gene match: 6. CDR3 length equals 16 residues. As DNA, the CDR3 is TGCGCCAGCAGCCAAGTGTTCACAGGGGTTGGAAACACCATATATTTT. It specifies CASSQVFTGVGNTIYF.

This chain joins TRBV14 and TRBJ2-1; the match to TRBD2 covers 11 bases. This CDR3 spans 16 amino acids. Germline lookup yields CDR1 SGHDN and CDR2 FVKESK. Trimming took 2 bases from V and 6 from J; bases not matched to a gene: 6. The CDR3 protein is CASSQLSGRAGNEQFF. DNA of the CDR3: TGTGCCAGCAGCCAACTTAGCGGGAGGGCCGGCAATGAGCAGTTCTTC.

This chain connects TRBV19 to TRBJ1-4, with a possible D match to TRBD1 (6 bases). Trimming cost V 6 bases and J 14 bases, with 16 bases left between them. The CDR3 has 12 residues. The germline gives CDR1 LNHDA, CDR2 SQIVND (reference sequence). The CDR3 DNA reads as TGTGCCAGTAGGACTAGCAGGGGTAGGCTGTTTTTT. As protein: CASRTSRGRLFF. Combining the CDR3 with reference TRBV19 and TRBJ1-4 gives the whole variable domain DGGITQSPKYLFRKEGQNVTLSCEQNLNHDAMYWYRQDPGQGLRLIYYSQIVNDFQKGDIAEGYSVSREKKESFPLTVTSAQKNPTAFYLCASRTSRGRLFFGSGTQLSVL.

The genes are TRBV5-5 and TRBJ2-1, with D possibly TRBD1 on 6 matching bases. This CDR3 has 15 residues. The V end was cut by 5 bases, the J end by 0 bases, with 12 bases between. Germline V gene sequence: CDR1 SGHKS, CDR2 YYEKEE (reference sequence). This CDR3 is CASRGDTSSYNEQFF. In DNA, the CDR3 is TGTGCCAGCAGGGGGGACACGAGCTCCTACAATGAGCAGTTCTTC. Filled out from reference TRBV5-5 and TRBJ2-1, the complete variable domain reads DAGVTQSPTHLIKTRGQQVTLRCSPISGHKSVSWYQQVLGQGPQFIFQYYEKEERGRGNFPDRFSARQFPNYSSELNVNALLLGDSALYLCASRGDTSSYNEQFFGPGTRLTVL.

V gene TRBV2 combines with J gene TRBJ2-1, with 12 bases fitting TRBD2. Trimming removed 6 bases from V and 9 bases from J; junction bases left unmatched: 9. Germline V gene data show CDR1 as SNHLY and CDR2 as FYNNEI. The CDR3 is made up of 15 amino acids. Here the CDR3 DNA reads TGTGCCAGCAGGCCTAGCGGGAGGGCCGGTGGTGAGCAGTTCTTC. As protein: CASRPSGRAGGEQFF.

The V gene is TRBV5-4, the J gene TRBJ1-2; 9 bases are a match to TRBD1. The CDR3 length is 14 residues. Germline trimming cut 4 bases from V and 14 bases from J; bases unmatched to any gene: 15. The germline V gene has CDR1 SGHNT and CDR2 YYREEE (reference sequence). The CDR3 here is CASSPEGLQGAHTF. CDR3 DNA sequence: TGTGCCAGCAGCCCGGAGGGGTTACAGGGGGCCCATACCTTC.

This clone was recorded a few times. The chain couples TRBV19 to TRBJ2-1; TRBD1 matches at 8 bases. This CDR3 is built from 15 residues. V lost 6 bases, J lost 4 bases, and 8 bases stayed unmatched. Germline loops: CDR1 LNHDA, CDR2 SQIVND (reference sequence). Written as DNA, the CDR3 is TGTGCCAGTAGCTACCGGGACAGGAGTTACAATGAGCAGTTCTTC. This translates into CASSYRDRSYNEQFF.

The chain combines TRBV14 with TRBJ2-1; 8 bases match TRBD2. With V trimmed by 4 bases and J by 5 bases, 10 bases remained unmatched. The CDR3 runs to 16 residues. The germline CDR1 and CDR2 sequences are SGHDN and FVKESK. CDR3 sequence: CASSRHIGTSHNEQFF. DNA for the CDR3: TGTGCCAGCAGCCGACACATAGGGACTAGTCACAATGAGCAGTTCTTC.

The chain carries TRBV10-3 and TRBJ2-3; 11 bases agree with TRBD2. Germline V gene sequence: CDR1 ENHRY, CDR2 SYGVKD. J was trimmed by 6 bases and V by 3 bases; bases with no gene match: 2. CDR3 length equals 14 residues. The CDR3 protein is CAISDSGRDDTQYF. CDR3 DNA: TGTGCCATCAGTGATAGCGGGAGGGATGATACGCAGTATTTT.